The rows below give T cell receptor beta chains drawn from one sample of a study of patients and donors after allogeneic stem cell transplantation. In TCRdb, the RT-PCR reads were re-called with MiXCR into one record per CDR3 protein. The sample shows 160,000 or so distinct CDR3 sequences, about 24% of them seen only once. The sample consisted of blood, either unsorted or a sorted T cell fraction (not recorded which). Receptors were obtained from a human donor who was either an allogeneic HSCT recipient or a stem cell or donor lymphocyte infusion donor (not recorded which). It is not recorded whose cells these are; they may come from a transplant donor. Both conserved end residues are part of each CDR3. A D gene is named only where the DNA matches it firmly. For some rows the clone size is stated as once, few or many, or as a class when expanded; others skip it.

TGCAGTGCTAGAGACCGTGGGCCTAGCGGGAGGGCCGGGTACGAGCAGTACTTC,CSARDRGPSGRAGYEQYF,few,TRBD2,TRBJ2-7,TRBV20-1
TGCGCCAGCAGGGAAGGACTCTTTAGCGGGACACCCCCAGATACGCAGTATTTT,CASREGLFSGTPPDTQYF,NA,TRBD2,TRBJ2-3,TRBV5-1
TGTGCCAGCAGCACCCCCTTACGTAGGACCTCGAACACCGGGGAGCTGTTTTTT,CASSTPLRRTSNTGELFF,NA,NA,TRBJ2-2,TRBV7-6
TGCGCCAGCAGCCAAGAGTTAGACACTGGGATTCAGTACTTC,CASSQELDTGIQYF,NA,NA,TRBJ2-4,TRBV4-1
TGCAGTGCAAAAAGGACTAGCGCATCCTACAATGAGCAGTTCTTC,CSAKRTSASYNEQFF,few,TRBD2,TRBJ2-1,TRBV20-1
TGTGCCAGCAGCCAAGAAACTCAGACCCAATGGGCCCAGTACTTC,CASSQETQTQWAQYF,NA,NA,TRBJ2-5,TRBV3-1
TGTGCCAGCAGCCTCTGGACAGGAAACACCATATATTTT,CASSLWTGNTIYF,few,NA,TRBJ1-3,TRBV7-6
TGTGCCAGCAGGGAAAGCGGGGGGGAGACCTACGAGCAGTACTTC,CASRESGGETYEQYF,NA,TRBD2,TRBJ2-7,TRBV12-3/TRBV12-4
TGTGCCAGCAGCTTAGGGGCCCTTCCCCCCTTTAGTACTGAAGCTTTCTTT,CASSLGALPPFSTEAFF,NA,NA,TRBJ1-1,TRBV7-9
TGTGCCAGCAGTCCTAGTCAAGCGGGAGGGTATCGGCAGTTCTTC,CASSPSQAGGYRQFF,NA,TRBD2,TRBJ2-1,TRBV12-3/TRBV12-4
TGTGCCAGTAGTCCGGGGAGGGGCGACACTGAAGCTTTCTTT,CASSPGRGDTEAFF,NA,NA,TRBJ1-1,TRBV19
TGCGCCAGCAGCTTAATTCCTGGACCCTACGAGCAGTACTTC,CASSLIPGPYEQYF,few,NA,TRBJ2-7,TRBV5-1
TGCGCCAGCAGCGGGAACGGCAGGGGGCTTACTGAAGCTTTCTTT,CASSGNGRGLTEAFF,few,TRBD1,TRBJ1-1,TRBV5-1
TGTGCCAGCTCACCAGGGAATAAGGAGACCCAGTACTTC,CASSPGNKETQYF,NA,NA,TRBJ2-5,TRBV18
TGCAGTGCTAATCCCGATATGGGCTCCTACGAGCAGTACTTC,CSANPDMGSYEQYF,few,NA,TRBJ2-7,TRBV20-1
TGTGCCAGCAGCTGGTTTTGGGGATCAGAGCAGTTCTTC,CASSWFWGSEQFF,NA,NA,TRBJ2-1,TRBV7-2
TGCGCCAGTAACGTAGCGGGAGGGCCCTACAATGAGCAGTTCTTC,CASNVAGGPYNEQFF,NA,TRBD2,TRBJ2-1,TRBV5-1
TGTGCCAGCAGTGAAGTTAAGGGCACCCACGCTTTCTTT,CASSEVKGTHAFF,NA,NA,TRBJ1-1,TRBV25-1
TGTGCCAGCACCCTCGGACAGAACACTGAAGCTTTCTTT,CASTLGQNTEAFF,NA,NA,TRBJ1-1,TRBV12-3/TRBV12-4
TGCGCCAGCAGCCAAGATGTGGCTAGCGGGGGGGCTTATTATGAGCAGTTCTTC,CASSQDVASGGAYYEQFF,NA,TRBD2,TRBJ2-1,TRBV4-1
TGCAGTGCTAGAGTAGGGGGGGCCGACACTGAAGCTTTCTTT,CSARVGGADTEAFF,few,NA,TRBJ1-1,TRBV20-1
TGCAGTGCTAGAATGAAAAACACCATATATTTT,CSARMKNTIYF,many,NA,TRBJ1-3,TRBV20-1
TGCGCCAGCAGCTTGGCGGGTGCAGGAGATACGCAGTATTTT,CASSLAGAGDTQYF,NA,NA,TRBJ2-3,TRBV5-1
TGCAGTGCTAGAGACTACTCCGTCTCCTACAATGAGCAGTTCTTC,CSARDYSVSYNEQFF,NA,NA,TRBJ2-1,TRBV20-1
TGTGCCAGCAGTTTAATAGCAGGGCCCGGGGAGCTGTTTTTT,CASSLIAGPGELFF,many,NA,TRBJ2-2,TRBV12-3/TRBV12-4
TGTGCCAGCAGTGCCGGAGGTGTAGGGCGGGCTTTCTTT,CASSAGGVGRAFF,few,NA,TRBJ1-1,TRBV2
TGCGCCAGCAGCCCCAGCGGACAGGTCAACTATGGCTACACCTTC,CASSPSGQVNYGYTF,NA,TRBD1,TRBJ1-2,TRBV5-1
TGTGCCATCAGTGAGTCGCTTCGAGATACGCAGTATTTT,CAISESLRDTQYF,NA,NA,TRBJ2-3,TRBV10-3
TGTGCCAGCAGCTTAGTTTCCCACACAGATACGCAGTATTTT,CASSLVSHTDTQYF,NA,NA,TRBJ2-3,TRBV7-9
TGTGCCAGTAGTATAGCTAGCGGGGGGGCCGTTAGCTCCTACAATGAGCAGTTCTTC,CASSIASGGAVSSYNEQFF,NA,TRBD2,TRBJ2-1,TRBV19
TGTGCCAGCGATACCCTAGGTAGGCAGTCAACGCAGTATTTT,CASDTLGRQSTQYF,NA,NA,TRBJ2-3,TRBV12-3/TRBV12-4
TGTGCCAGCAGTCCGGGACAGGGAGGGAACATTCAGTACTTC,CASSPGQGGNIQYF,NA,TRBD1,TRBJ2-4,TRBV12-3/TRBV12-4
TGCGCCAGCAGCCAAGATGAAGCCTACGAGCAGTACTTC,CASSQDEAYEQYF,few,NA,TRBJ2-7,TRBV4-1
TGTGCCAGCAGCTTAATGACAAGCACAGATACGCAGTATTTT,CASSLMTSTDTQYF,few,NA,TRBJ2-3,TRBV7-2
TGCAGTGCCAAACTCGCCGAGACCGGGGAGCTGTTTTTT,CSAKLAETGELFF,NA,NA,TRBJ2-2,TRBV20-1
TGTGCCAGCAGCGGGACAGTAAATTCACCCCTCCACTTT,CASSGTVNSPLHF,few,NA,TRBJ1-6,TRBV9
TGTGCCAGCAGCTTCGCAGGAGATTCCTACGAGCAGTACTTC,CASSFAGDSYEQYF,few,NA,TRBJ2-7,TRBV11-1
TGTGCCAGCAGCAAGTGGACTAGCGGGAGGAATGAGCAGTTCTTC,CASSKWTSGRNEQFF,once,TRBD2,TRBJ2-1,TRBV7-3
TGTGCCAGCAGAGAAACTAGCGGGGTGGACCATGAGCAGTTCTTC,CASRETSGVDHEQFF,few,TRBD2,TRBJ2-1,TRBV2
TGTGCCAGCAGTTACTCGACCGAGCTCTACGAGCAGTACTTC,CASSYSTELYEQYF,NA,NA,TRBJ2-7,TRBV6-2/TRBV6-3
TGTGCCAGCAGCTTACAGGGTTTTGGGGCCAACGTCCTGACTTTC,CASSLQGFGANVLTF,NA,NA,TRBJ2-6,TRBV7-8